Each of the 12 T cell receptor beta chains below was sequenced from the same sample in a study of OX40 agonist ivuxolimab in advanced cancers. Clones were sequenced by immunoSEQ multiplex PCR, and TCRdb holds only the in-frame ones, with some missing. The repertoire consists of tens of thousands of clones, with around 86% occurring once and the leading ten covering approximately 11%. This sample comprised CD4+ or CD8+ T cells sorted from blood, obtained in a trial of the OX40 agonist ivuxolimab. Source of these receptors: an adult with an advanced solid tumor such as melanoma, head and neck, liver or kidney cancer.

The chain is built from TRBV27 and TRBJ2-3, with 11 positions matching TRBD1. Per germline, CDR1 MNHEY and CDR2 SMNVEV (reference sequence). V lost 9 bases to trimming and J lost 5 bases; unmatched junction nucleotides: 10. The CDR3 loop spans 15 amino acids. This CDR3 is CARSSGTGGRDTQYF. DNA of the CDR3: TGTGCCAGATCCTCCGGGACAGGGGGGAGAGATACGCAGTATTTT.

J is TRBJ1-2 and V is TRBV9; D not resolved. Germline values: CDR1 SGDLS, CDR2 YYNGEE. The CDR3 extends over 15 amino acids. V gave up 7 bases and J gave up 4 bases, with 20 bases separating them. CDR3 residues: CASEKGLSTGYGYTF. The CDR3 coding sequence is TGTGCCAGCGAAAAAGGGCTATCGACGGGCTATGGCTACACCTTC.

The chain uses TRBV7-9 and TRBJ1-2; possible D gene TRBD1, 5 bases. Per the germline V gene, CDR1 is SEHNR and CDR2 is FQNEAQ (reference sequence). The CDR3 is made up of 14 amino acids. Between the trimmed V and J ends, which lost 1 base and 0 bases, there was a span of 6 bases. CDR3 loop: CASSLGGANYGYTF. The DNA for the CDR3 is TGTGCCAGCAGCTTAGGGGGCGCTAACTATGGCTACACCTTC.

The rearrangement joins TRBV11-3 to TRBJ1-2, with D tentatively TRBD1 (5 bases). V was trimmed by 0 bases and J by 8 bases, leaving 16 bases between them. This CDR3 has 15 residues. Germline assignment: CDR1 SGHNT and CDR2 YENEEA. The DNA of the CDR3 is TGTGCCAGCAGCTTAGATTTGGGAGGGGTAGGAGGCTACACCTTC. This translates into CASSLDLGGVGGYTF.

V gene TRBV14 combines with J gene TRBJ2-1; D remains ambiguous. The CDR3 is 15 amino acids. The germline gives CDR1 SGHDN, CDR2 FVKESK. Trimming removed 1 base at V and 1 base at J, with 8 bases between. CDR3 protein: CASSQGSTSYNEQFF. CDR3 coding DNA: TGTGCCAGCAGCCAAGGTTCGACGTCCTACAATGAGCAGTTCTTC.

The chain combines TRBV5-1 with TRBJ1-1; a possible D gene is TRBD1 (5 bases). Trimming pared 0 bases from V and 11 bases from J, leaving 8 bases between. CDR1 is SGHRS, CDR2 YFSETQ, per germline. The CDR3 runs 11 residues. The CDR3 spells CASSLGRDAFF. The CDR3 DNA sequence: TGCGCCAGCAGCTTGGGCAGGGACGCTTTCTTT.

This rearrangement joins TRBV6-1 to TRBJ2-1; weak D call: TRBD1 (6 bases). Trimming took 6 bases from V and 6 from J, leaving 15 bases between them. Germline CDR1 is MNHNS and CDR2 is SASEGT. The CDR3 covers 14 residues. The CDR3 DNA sequence: TGTGCCAGCAGCAGGGGTAGTCGCGGCAATGAGCAGTTCTTC. Translating gives CASSRGSRGNEQFF.

This clone is a singleton in its sample. The chain has TRBV9 and TRBJ2-1; TRBD1 matches at 8 bases. The CDR3 is 16 residues long. The germline gives CDR1 SGDLS, CDR2 YYNGEE. J gave up 6 bases and V 0 bases, and 8 bases lay outside the gene matches. CDR3 nucleotide sequence: TGTGCCAGCAGCGTAGAAAAGGACAGGGATAGCAATGAGCAGTTCTTC. This translates into CASSVEKDRDSNEQFF.

The chain carries TRBV28 and TRBJ2-6, with a tentative D call TRBD2 (5 bases). The germline gives CDR1 MDHEN, CDR2 SYDVKM. The V end lost 7 bases, the J end lost 0 bases, and 13 bases lay between the germline ends. This CDR3 is built from 16 residues. CDR3 region: CASTGEGGSGANVLTF. The CDR3 coding sequence is TGTGCCAGCACCGGCGAGGGTGGCTCTGGGGCCAACGTCCTGACTTTC. Filled out from reference TRBV28 and TRBJ2-6, the complete variable domain reads DVKVTQSSRYLVKRTGEKVFLECVQDMDHENMFWYRQDPGLGLRLIYFSYDVKMKEKGDIPEGYSVSREKKERFSLILESASTNQTSMYLCASTGEGGSGANVLTFGAGSRLTVL.

This clone was seen a few times. The V call is TRBV11-2, the J call TRBJ2-3; 8 bases are a match to TRBD2. The CDR3 runs 15 residues. Losses at the gene ends were 6 bases for V and 1 base for J; bases not matched to a gene: 6. CDR1 SGHAT and CDR2 FQNNGV come from the germline V gene. The DNA for the CDR3 is TGTGCCAGCAGTTATAGCGGGACTGGCACAGATACGCAGTATTTT. This gives the protein CASSYSGTGTDTQYF.

The J gene is TRBJ2-1, the V gene TRBV7-2; D remains unclear. CDR1 is SGHTA, CDR2 FQGNSA, per germline. V lost 5 bases to trimming and J lost 9 bases, with 8 bases between them. This CDR3 spans 11 amino acids. CDR3 nucleotide sequence: TGTGCCAGCAGCGCGAACAGTGAGCAGTTCTTC. Its protein is CASSANSEQFF.

The chain joins TRBV7-2 to TRBJ2-7; D is uncertain. V lost 3 bases and J 7 bases, leaving 13 bases between the germline ends. CDR1 and CDR2 (germline): SGHTA, FQGNSA. The CDR3 extends over 13 amino acids. The chain's CDR3 is CASSLPLAGEQYF. Written as DNA, the CDR3 is TGTGCCAGCAGCTTGCCCCTTGCCGGGGAGCAGTACTTC. Based on the CDR3 plus reference TRBV7-2 and TRBJ2-7, the full variable domain is GAGVSQSPSNKVTEKGKDVELRCDPISGHTALYWYRQSLGQGLEFLIYFQGNSAPDKSGLPSDRFSAERTGGSVSTLTIQRTQQEDSAVYLCASSLPLAGEQYFGPGTRLTVT.